This T cell receptor (beta chain) appears in the sequencing data of a study of CD8+ T cells in alopecia areata. CDR3 size: 15 residues. Looked up from germline, CDR1 is SGHRS and CDR2 is YFSETQ. V was cut by 4 bases and J by 0 bases, with 13 bases left in between. T lymphocytes (CD4+ and CD8+) were sorted from PBMCs. This clone was observed a handful of times. The target antigen is unknown. Once RNA had been extracted, it was reverse transcribed into cDNA to act as the sequencing template. TCRdb keeps only in-frame clones here, not all; method: immunoSEQ multiplex PCR. The table includes under 250,000 clones, about 56% detected once. Notes on the study in general: Especially in alopecia totalis/universalis, lesional scalp showed greater clonality than normal scalp did. Patients displayed less clarity in TCR sharing than mice, a finding possibly related to HLA.

This chain connects TRBV5-1 to TRBJ1-1; D may be TRBD1 (5 bases). This sequence was found in a human donor in good health. Material for sequencing was CD8+ T cells sorted from blood. The CDR3 DNA reads as TGCGCCAGCAGCCCACTTGGGGCCATGAACACTGAAGCTTTCTTT. Protein sequence: CASSPLGAMNTEAFF.